One and the same sample provided the 19 T cell receptor beta chains below, sequenced in a study of CD8+ T cells in alopecia areata. This sample's treatment: oral pan-JAK inhibitor, 5-10 mg twice daily. Reverse transcription of extracted RNA yielded cDNA, which provided the sequencing template. Method: immunoSEQ multiplex PCR; TCRdb's copy keeps in-frame clones and lacks some. The sample has fewer than 110,000 clones; approximately 84% are singletons. This material consisted of CD8+ T cells sorted from blood, taken between weeks 30 and 35, from a patient treated with tofacitinib. These receptors originate from a human donor with alopecia areata.

The chain recombines TRBV7-6 with TRBJ2-5; 16 bases align to TRBD2. The CDR3 covers 16 residues. Looked up from germline, CDR1 is SGHVS and CDR2 is FNYEAQ. With 3 bases clipped from V and 4 bases from J, the junction kept 2 bases outside the gene matches. CDR3 in amino acids: CASSLGTSGGGETQYF. The DNA for the CDR3 is TGTGCCAGCAGCTTGGGGACTAGCGGGGGGGGAGAGACCCAGTACTTC.

This clone was recorded only once. The V call is TRBV7-9, the J call TRBJ2-5; D unclear. Germline CDR1 reads SEHNR; CDR2 reads FQNEAQ (reference sequence). The CDR3 spans 14 residues. V gave up 1 base and J gave up 2 bases, with 8 bases separating them. Here the CDR3 reads CASSLGRSQETQYF. CDR3 in DNA: TGTGCCAGCAGCTTAGGTCGGAGTCAAGAGACCCAGTACTTC.

The chain is built from TRBV5-1 and TRBJ2-7; D uncertain. Per the germline V gene, CDR1 is SGHRS and CDR2 is YFSETQ. The CDR3 covers 12 residues. V lost 0 bases and J 7 bases, leaving 8 bases between the germline ends. CDR3 protein: CASSLDQKEQYF. In DNA, the CDR3 is TGCGCCAGCAGCTTGGACCAGAAAGAGCAGTACTTC.

Note on this clone: The sample carries other DNA sequences with the same CDR3. The chain couples TRBV7-9 to TRBJ2-1; D is undetermined. CDR1 and CDR2 (germline): SEHNR, FQNEAQ (reference sequence). The CDR3 contains 13 residues. Trimming cost V 6 bases and J 0 bases, with 6 bases left between them. DNA of the CDR3: TGTGCCAGCAGTCCCCCCTCCTACAATGAGCAGTTCTTC. Its translation is CASSPPSYNEQFF.

The rearrangement uses TRBV6-6 and TRBJ2-2, with D tentatively TRBD1 (6 bases). This CDR3 is 13 amino acids long. V was pared by 2 bases and J by 7 bases, with 8 bases between. CDR1 is MNHNY and CDR2 is SVGAGI in the germline V gene (reference sequence). CDR3 DNA sequence: TGTGCCAGCAGTTACGGGGGCGGCGGGGAGCTGTTTTTT. Encoded protein: CASSYGGGGELFF.

The chain carries TRBV13 and TRBJ1-1; 7 positions match TRBD1. The V segment lost 4 bases and the J segment 6 bases; nucleotides outside the gene matches: 14. The CDR3 has 16 residues. Germline V gene data show CDR1 as PRHDT and CDR2 as FYEKMQ (reference sequence). CDR3 in amino acids: CASSSTGTAYFAEAFF. The CDR3 region has the DNA TGTGCCAGCAGCTCGACCGGGACAGCTTATTTTGCTGAAGCTTTCTTT.

The chain carries TRBV29-1 and TRBJ2-1; no clear D. V lost 6 bases and J lost 0, with 9 bases in between. The CDR3 covers 13 residues. Germline values: CDR1 SQVTM, CDR2 ANQGSEA. CDR3 bases: TGCAGCGTGTTGGCGGCCTCCTACAATGAGCAGTTCTTC. Encoded protein: CSVLAASYNEQFF.

The chain carries TRBV13 and TRBJ2-1; TRBD2 aligns across 8 bases. Germline CDR1 PRHDT, CDR2 FYEKMQ (reference sequence). The CDR3 runs to 15 residues. Trimming took 7 bases from V and 6 from J; bases not matched to a gene: 11. The CDR3 DNA reads TGTGCCAGCACCGGGGAAGCGGGAGAGAGCAATGAGCAGTTCTTC. This encodes CASTGEAGESNEQFF. Full variable domain (outside the CDR3, taken from reference TRBV13 and TRBJ2-1): AAGVIQSPRHLIKEKRETATLKCYPIPRHDTVYWYQQGPGQDPQFLISFYEKMQSDKGSIPDRFSAQQFSDYHSELNMSSLELGDSALYFCASTGEAGESNEQFFGPGTRLTVL.

V and J are TRBV5-4 and TRBJ1-2; a weak D match, TRBD1 (6 bases). CDR1 is SGHNT, CDR2 YYREEE, per germline (reference sequence). Trimming shortened V by 4 bases and J by 3 bases, and 13 bases separated the two germline ends. The CDR3 spans 14 residues. This CDR3 is CASSPDSAHYGYTF. The CDR3 DNA is TGTGCCAGCAGCCCGGACAGTGCGCACTATGGCTACACCTTC.

The gene calls are TRBV5-4 and TRBJ2-3; TRBD2 is a possible D gene (6 bases). Germline assignment: CDR1 SGHNT and CDR2 YYREEE (reference sequence). The V end lost 0 bases, the J end lost 2 bases, and 10 bases lay between the germline ends. CDR3 size: 15 residues. In DNA form, the CDR3 reads TGTGCCAGCAGCTTGGATGGGGGGTACACAGATACGCAGTATTTT. This encodes CASSLDGGYTDTQYF.

The chain couples TRBV6-5 to TRBJ1-1; D gene uncertain. The CDR3 is 13 residues long. V shed 2 bases and J shed 3 bases, with 7 bases lying between them. Germline assignment: CDR1 MNHEY and CDR2 SVGAGI. In DNA, the CDR3 is TGTGCCAGCAGTTACCTTGGGGACACTGAAGCTTTCTTT. Protein product: CASSYLGDTEAFF.

The CDR3 coding sequence is TGTGCCTTCCTAGCGGGGGGGTACACAGATACGCAGTATTTT. Translated, it gives CAFLAGGYTDTQYF. J is TRBJ2-3 and V is TRBV30, with 12 bases lining up with TRBD2. This CDR3 has 14 residues. V was clipped by 7 bases and J by 2 bases; unmatched bases: 4. Germline values: CDR1 GTSNPN, CDR2 SVGIG (reference sequence).

J is TRBJ1-1 and V is TRBV7-9; 7 bases agree with TRBD1. The CDR3 is 12 residues long. The trim removed 9 bases at V and 3 bases at J, leaving 4 bases unmatched. The germline CDR1 and CDR2 sequences are SEHNR and FQNEAQ (reference sequence). The CDR3 loop reads CASTGEDTEAFF. The CDR3 bases are TGTGCCAGTACAGGGGAGGACACTGAAGCTTTCTTT.

This rearrangement joins TRBV5-6 to TRBJ2-5; no reliable D call. The germline V and J ends were trimmed by 0 bases and 3 bases, with 6 bases remaining between them. In germline, CDR1 is SGHDT, CDR2 YYEEEE. This CDR3 region has 13 residues. The DNA of the CDR3 is TGTGCCAGCAGCTTGGAAGTGGAAGAGACCCAGTACTTC. As protein: CASSLEVEETQYF.

This chain connects TRBV27 to TRBJ2-5; 7 bases match TRBD1. Matching the DNA end better, TRBJ2-7 makes the J call doubtful. Germline assignment: CDR1 MNHEY and CDR2 SMNVEV (reference sequence). The CDR3 has 13 residues. The CDR3 loop is CASSLSDRHEQYF. For the CDR3, the DNA is TGTGCCAGCAGTTTATCGGACAGGCACGAGCAGTACTTC.

This CDR3 reads CASGKWDRGVNEQYF. The CDR3, as DNA: TGTGCCAGCGGAAAGTGGGACAGGGGAGTGAACGAGCAGTACTTC. The chain couples TRBV11-2 to TRBJ2-7, with 10 bases that match TRBD1. This CDR3 contains 15 residues. In germline, CDR1 is SGHAT, CDR2 FQNNGV. Losses at the gene ends were 8 bases for V and 5 bases for J; bases not matched to a gene: 12.

There are a few counts of this clone. The chain links TRBV29-1 to TRBJ1-2, with a weak D call TRBD1 (6 bases). The CDR3 has 13 residues. Looked up from germline, CDR1 is SQVTM and CDR2 is ANQGSEA. Trimming stripped 0 bases from V and 8 bases from J, with 13 bases between. DNA of the CDR3: TGCAGCGTTGAAGATCACAGGGCGGGAGGCTACACCTTC. Translation gives CSVEDHRAGGYTF. The full variable domain, rest sourced from reference TRBV29-1 and TRBJ1-2, is SAVISQKPSRDICQRGTSLTIQCQVDSQVTMMFWYRQQPGQSLTLIATANQGSEATYESGFVIDKFPISRPNLTFSTLTVSNMSPEDSSIYLCSVEDHRAGGYTFGSGTRLTVV.

Regarding this clone: The same CDR3 arises from other DNA sequences in this sample as well. This chain joins TRBV7-9 and TRBJ1-1; no definite D call. Trimming took off 3 bases at V and 5 bases at J, with 4 bases between the two ends. In germline, CDR1 is SEHNR, CDR2 FQNEAQ (reference sequence). The CDR3 has 11 residues. The CDR3 reads CASSFVTEAFF. The CDR3 DNA is TGTGCCAGCAGCTTTGTTACTGAAGCTTTCTTT.

The chain has TRBV29-1 and TRBJ2-7; 7 bases match TRBD2. The CDR3 extends over 14 amino acids. V shed 4 bases, J shed 2 bases, and the junction held 8 bases outside the gene matches. Germline CDR1 is SQVTM and CDR2 is ANQGSEA. Here the CDR3 reads CSVVGGGSAYEQYF. The CDR3 DNA sequence: TGCAGCGTTGTCGGCGGGGGTAGTGCCTACGAGCAGTACTTC.